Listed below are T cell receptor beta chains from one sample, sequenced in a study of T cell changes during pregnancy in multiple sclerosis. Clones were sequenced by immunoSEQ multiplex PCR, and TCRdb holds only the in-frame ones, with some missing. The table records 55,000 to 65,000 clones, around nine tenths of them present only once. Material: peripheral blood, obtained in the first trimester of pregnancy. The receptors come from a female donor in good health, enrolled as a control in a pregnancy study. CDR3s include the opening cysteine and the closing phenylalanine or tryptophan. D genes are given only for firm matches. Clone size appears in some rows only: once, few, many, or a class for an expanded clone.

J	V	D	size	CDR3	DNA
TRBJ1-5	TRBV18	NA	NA	CASSPNRAGGYSNQPQHF	TGTGCCAGCTCACCGAACAGGGCAGGTGGGTATAGCAATCAGCCCCAGCATTTT
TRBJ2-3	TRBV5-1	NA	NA	CASSLGRGSDTQYF	TGCGCCAGCAGCTTGGGGAGGGGATCGGATACGCAGTATTTT
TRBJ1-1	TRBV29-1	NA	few	CSVPQESLNTEAFF	TGCAGCGTTCCACAGGAGTCCCTGAACACTGAAGCTTTCTTT
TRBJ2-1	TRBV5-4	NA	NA	CASSAPGYNEQFF	TGTGCCAGCAGCGCCCCAGGATACAATGAGCAGTTCTTC
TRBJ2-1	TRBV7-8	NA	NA	CASSQDSSYNEQFF	TGTGCCAGCAGCCAAGACAGCTCCTACAATGAGCAGTTCTTC
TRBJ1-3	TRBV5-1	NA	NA	CASSADTGSGNTIYF	TGCGCCAGCAGCGCCGATACAGGGTCTGGAAACACCATATATTTT
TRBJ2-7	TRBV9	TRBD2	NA	CASSVGASGGYEQYF	TGTGCCAGCAGCGTAGGGGCTAGCGGGGGCTACGAGCAGTACTTC
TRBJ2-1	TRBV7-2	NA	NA	CASSLAANEQFF	TGTGCCAGCAGCTTAGCGGCCAATGAGCAGTTCTTC
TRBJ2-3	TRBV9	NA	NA	CASSVVGGGGGTDTQYF	TGTGCCAGCAGCGTAGTAGGGGGGGGAGGTGGCACAGATACGCAGTATTTT
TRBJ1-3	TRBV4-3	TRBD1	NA	CASSQGTGLLGNTIYF	TGCGCCAGCAGCCAAGGGACAGGGCTATTGGGAAACACCATATATTTT
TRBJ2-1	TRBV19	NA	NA	CASSSGTLSYNEQFF	TGTGCCAGTAGTAGCGGGACTCTCTCCTACAATGAGCAGTTCTTC